This T cell receptor beta chain was profiled in a study of neurological immune-mediated disorders. The junction had 11 bases not matched to a gene; V was cut back by 2 bases and J by 3 bases. Germline V CDR1 and CDR2: MGHDK, SYGVNS. This CDR3 region has 17 residues. Noted time point: longitudinal time-point 2. A total of 2 million PBMCs stored at -80 degrees C provided the unsorted libraries. By 5'RACE with 10-nucleotide random UMIs, the cDNA was made. The yield of each sequencing run was over 160 million TCR-beta sequences from 15-18 subjects. A single record per CDR3 protein comes from TCRdb applying MiXCR to the 5' RACE reads. In the table there are 60,000 to 75,000 distinct CDR3 sequences, about 8.9% of which are singletons.

Sequences were obtained from PBMCs. The chain has TRBV25-1 and TRBJ1-1, with 8 nucleotides matching TRBD1. The sequence derives from a young man in good health. DNA for the CDR3: TGTGCCAGCAGTGAAGGCATAAACAGGGGGAGTGACACTGAAGCTTTCTTT. As protein: CASSEGINRGSDTEAFF.